The TCR beta chain under discussion was sequenced for a study of regulatory T cells in long-lasting Graves disease. Assembly of TCR beta libraries relied on iRepertoire HTBI primers together with Arm-PCR of CDR3 regions. TCRdb used MiXCR to reprocess the multiplex PCR reads, holding one entry per CDR3 protein. The sample records hundreds of thousands of distinct CDR3 sequences, 16% being singletons. Per germline, CDR1 DFQATT and CDR2 SNEGSKA (reference sequence). The CDR3 is made up of 13 amino acids. Time point of the sample: newly diagnosed GD, antithyroid drugs for less than 3 months. Extracted PBMC RNA gave rise to the TCR library. These same records also appear under a second study, on T cells in Graves' hyperthyroidism and ophthalmopathy. From that paper: Stable Graves' hyperthyroidism denoted no ophthalmopathy progression over 18 months. Patients aged 18 to 65 had newly diagnosed hyperthyroidism that had lasted under 2 months. The HTBI primer set drove a first-round RT-PCR of the TCR CDR3.

The chain joins TRBV20-1 to TRBJ2-4, with a tentative D call TRBD2 (5 bases). The receptor's source is a man between 35 and 55 years old with Graves disease. Source: peripheral blood mononuclear cells (PBMCs), taken at new diagnosis, from a patient treated with antithyroid drugs. The CDR3 DNA follows: TGCAGCGTTGAGGGTACCTCGGGGAACATTCAGTACTTC. It encodes CSVEGTSGNIQYF.